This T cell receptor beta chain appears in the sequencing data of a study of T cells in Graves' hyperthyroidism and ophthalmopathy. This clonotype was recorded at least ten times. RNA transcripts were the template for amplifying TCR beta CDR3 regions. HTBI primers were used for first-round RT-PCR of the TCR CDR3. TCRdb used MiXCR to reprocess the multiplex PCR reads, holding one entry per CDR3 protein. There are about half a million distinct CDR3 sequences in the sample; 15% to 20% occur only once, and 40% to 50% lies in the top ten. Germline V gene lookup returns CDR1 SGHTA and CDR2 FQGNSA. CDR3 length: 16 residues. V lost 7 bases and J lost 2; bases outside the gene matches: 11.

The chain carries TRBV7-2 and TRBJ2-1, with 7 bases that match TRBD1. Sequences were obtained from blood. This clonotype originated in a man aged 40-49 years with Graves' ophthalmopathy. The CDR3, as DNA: TGTGCCAGCATTATGGGGACAGCGGTGGCCTACAATGAGCAGTTCTTC. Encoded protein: CASIMGTAVAYNEQFF.